One sample yielded the 32 T cell receptor beta chains listed below, sequenced in a study of shared clonotypes between healthy human individuals. Measured with immunoSEQ multiplex PCR; TCRdb has only the in-frame clones, and not every one. Of about 360,000 clones listed, around 67% were seen once; the top ten hold around 9.3%. Material for sequencing was memory CD4+ T cells sorted from blood. Subset in this sample: CD45RA-negative fraction. Every receptor here comes from a man aged 25-45 years in good health.

The rearrangement links TRBV9 to TRBJ2-7; TRBD2 is a possible D gene (5 bases). There are 16 residues in the CDR3. Trimming removed 1 base at V and 6 bases at J, with 20 bases between. In germline, CDR1 is SGDLS, CDR2 YYNGEE. CDR3 amino acids: CASSVMERSLTGEQYF. CDR3 sequence (DNA): TGTGCCAGCAGCGTAATGGAGCGGTCGTTAACGGGCGAGCAGTACTTC.

This clone was detected many times. The chain couples TRBV5-4 to TRBJ2-2, with TRBD2 matching 7 bases. Trimming at V came to 3 bases and at J to 6 bases, leaving 5 bases not matched to a gene. There are 14 residues in the CDR3. Germline-derived CDR1 and CDR2 are SGHNT and YYREEE (reference sequence). This chain's CDR3 is CASSYTSVPGELFF. The CDR3, as DNA: TGTGCCAGCAGCTATACTAGCGTACCCGGGGAGCTGTTTTTT.

This clone was observed once. The chain couples TRBV15 to TRBJ2-1; weak D call: TRBD2 (6 bases). The CDR3 runs 20 residues. Per the germline V gene, CDR1 is LNHNV and CDR2 is YYDKDF (reference sequence). V was pared by 0 bases and J by 0 bases, with 21 bases between. CDR3 nucleotides: TGTGCCACCAGCAGAGATCCGGCGGGACTCGTTGAGAGCTCCTACAATGAGCAGTTCTTC. Translation: CATSRDPAGLVESSYNEQFF.

This clone was counted a few times. The chain has TRBV9 and TRBJ2-5, with TRBD2 matching 11 bases. V dropped 4 bases and J dropped 3; count of bases not matched to a gene: 5. Per germline, CDR1 SGDLS and CDR2 YYNGEE. The CDR3 loop spans 15 amino acids. CDR3 coding DNA: TGTGCCAGCAGCCTTATGGGACTAGCGGAAGAGACCCAGTACTTC. As protein: CASSLMGLAEETQYF.

Remarks on this clone: This sample includes further DNA sequences coding for the same CDR3. The CDR3 nucleotides read TGTGCCAGCAGTTACTGGGGGGTCTCCTACGAGCAGTACTTC. It yields the protein CASSYWGVSYEQYF. V gene TRBV6-5 combines with J gene TRBJ2-7; TRBD2 might be the D (6 bases). Germline V gene lookup returns CDR1 MNHEY and CDR2 SVGAGI. CDR3 length: 14 residues. V was pared by 1 base and J by 0 bases, with 7 bases between.

This clone was observed a few times. The chain employs TRBV7-6 and TRBJ2-3, with 9 bases aligning to TRBD1. The CDR3 has 16 residues. With 5 bases clipped from V and 6 bases from J, the junction kept 12 bases outside the gene matches. Germline assignment: CDR1 SGHVS and CDR2 FNYEAQ. CDR3 sequence reads: CASSRPTGGEVDTQYF. The CDR3 DNA reads as TGTGCCAGCAGCCGACCTACAGGGGGCGAGGTGGATACGCAGTATTTT.

CDR3 in DNA: TGTGCCAGCTCACCAACAGGGGCCGGACCTGGGGCCAACGTCCTGACTTTC. Its protein is CASSPTGAGPGANVLTF. The chain uses TRBV18 and TRBJ2-6, with 7 bases matching TRBD1. Germline lookup yields CDR1 KGHSH and CDR2 LQKENI. CDR3 length equals 17 residues. J was trimmed by 2 bases and V by 2 bases; bases with no gene match: 6.

This clone was seen only a few times. This chain uses TRBV7-2 with TRBJ1-3, with D tentatively TRBD1 (6 bases). Germline CDR1 and CDR2: SGHTA and FQGNSA. V lost 1 base and J lost 0, with 10 bases in between. The CDR3 loop spans 16 amino acids. In DNA, the CDR3 is TGTGCCAGCAGCTTAGGACAGGCCAGCTCTGGAAACACCATATATTTT. Its protein is CASSLGQASSGNTIYF. Supplemented by reference TRBV7-2 and TRBJ1-3, the full variable domain reads GAGVSQSPSNKVTEKGKDVELRCDPISGHTALYWYRQSLGQGLEFLIYFQGNSAPDKSGLPSDRFSAERTGGSVSTLTIQRTQQEDSAVYLCASSLGQASSGNTIYFGEGSWLTVV.

J is TRBJ2-7 and V is TRBV28, with D maybe TRBD2 (5 bases). Germline V gives CDR1 MDHEN, CDR2 SYDVKM. The V end was cut by 7 bases, the J end by 7 bases, with 20 bases between. This CDR3 is 14 amino acids long. The CDR3 sequence: CASTSSSRVIEQYF. The CDR3 nucleotides are TGTGCCAGCACATCTAGCTCGCGGGTGATAGAGCAGTACTTC.

The rearrangement uses TRBV4-2 and TRBJ2-5, with 7 bases matching TRBD2. Germline CDR1 LGHNA, CDR2 YNFKEQ. V shed 0 bases, J shed 1 base, and the junction held 11 bases outside the gene matches. CDR3 length: 18 residues. The CDR3 spells CASSQDFKWEGFQETQYF. The CDR3 DNA sequence: TGTGCCAGCAGCCAAGATTTTAAGTGGGAGGGTTTCCAAGAGACCCAGTACTTC.

The chain recombines TRBV7-8 with TRBJ1-2, with D unclear. V was trimmed by 3 bases and J by 8 bases, leaving 16 bases between them. The CDR3 sequence is 14 residues long. Germline V gene lookup returns CDR1 SGHVS and CDR2 FQNEAQ. The chain's CDR3 is CASSFPSGGRGYTF. CDR3 DNA sequence: TGTGCCAGCAGCTTCCCTTCGGGCGGCCGGGGCTACACCTTC.

This clone showed up many times. This sequence joins TRBV15 and TRBJ1-5; TRBD1 agrees at 7 bases. The CDR3 extends over 16 amino acids. Germline CDR1 LNHNV, CDR2 YYDKDF (reference sequence). With 2 bases clipped from V and 0 bases from J, the junction kept 4 bases outside the gene matches. The CDR3 region is CATSRTRGNSNQPQHF. In DNA form, the CDR3 reads TGTGCCACCAGCAGAACCAGGGGGAATAGCAATCAGCCCCAGCATTTT. The whole variable domain, remainder taken from reference TRBV15 and TRBJ1-5, is DAMVIQNPRYQVTQFGKPVTLSCSQTLNHNVMYWYQQKSSQAPKLLFHYYDKDFNNEADTPDNFQSRRPNTSFCFLDIRSPGLGDTAMYLCATSRTRGNSNQPQHFGDGTRLSIL.

Concerning this clone itself: A much bigger clone sits one base away, suggesting this may be a read error. The chain has TRBV5-1 and TRBJ2-1; the match to TRBD2 covers 12 bases. Germline CDR1 reads SGHRS; CDR2 reads YFSETQ. The CDR3 loop spans 16 amino acids. V shed 0 bases and J 11 bases; nucleotides not matched to a gene: 9. CDR3 DNA sequence: TGCGCCAGCAGCTTGGGACTAGCGGGGGACAAAGGTAAGCAGTTCTTC. This encodes CASSLGLAGDKGKQFF.

The chain joins TRBV20-1 to TRBJ1-1; D not resolved. V was shortened by 2 bases and J by 7 bases, with 5 bases between the two germline ends. The CDR3 has 10 amino acids. Looked up from germline, CDR1 is DFQATT and CDR2 is SNEGSKA (reference sequence). As DNA, the CDR3 is TGCAGTGCTAGATTCGTTGAAGCTTTCTTT. This codes for CSARFVEAFF.

This clone appeared a single time. The chain has TRBV2 and TRBJ1-4; 11 nucleotides line up with TRBD1. The CDR3 sequence is 15 residues long. V was pared by 7 bases and J by 10 bases, with 11 bases of the junction left unmatched. CDR1 is SNHLY, CDR2 FYNNEI, per germline. In DNA form, the CDR3 reads TGTGCCAGCATGGACAGGGGGCTGGGAAGTGGAAAACTGTTTTTT. This translates into CASMDRGLGSGKLFF.

As for this clone: Other DNA sequences within the sample encode an identical CDR3. This chain connects TRBV5-1 to TRBJ2-5; perhaps D is TRBD1 or TRBD2 (6 bases each). CDR1 SGHRS and CDR2 YFSETQ come from the germline V gene. V shed 3 bases and J shed 5 bases, with 14 bases lying between them. This CDR3 contains 14 residues. DNA for the CDR3: TGCGCCAGCAGCTCCCCGGAAGGGGGGGAGACCCAGTACTTC. Its protein is CASSSPEGGETQYF. The variable domain in full, with the rest retrieved from reference TRBV5-1 and TRBJ2-5, is KAGVTQTPRYLIKTRGQQVTLSCSPISGHRSVSWYQQTPGQGLQFLFEYFSETQRNKGNFPGRFSGRQFSNSRSEMNVSTLELGDSALYLCASSSPEGGETQYFGPGTRLLVL.

The table lists this clone with a few counts. The chain links TRBV30 to TRBJ2-5; 14 bases are shared with TRBD2. V gave up 3 bases and J gave up 5 bases; unmatched junction bases: 5. CDR1 is GTSNPN, CDR2 SVGIG, per germline (reference sequence). The CDR3 loop spans 15 amino acids. The CDR3 DNA follows: TGTGCCTGGAGCAAGGGACTAGCGGGAGCCGAGACCCAGTACTTC. Translating it yields CAWSKGLAGAETQYF.

The rearrangement uses TRBV28 and TRBJ2-2, with D perhaps TRBD1 (6 bases). Germline CDR1 MDHEN, CDR2 SYDVKM. The CDR3 extends over 13 amino acids. The V end was cut by 8 bases, the J end by 5 bases, with 12 bases between. The CDR3 DNA reads TGTGCCAGCGGCCGACAGGATACCGGGGAGCTGTTTTTT. It codes for CASGRQDTGELFF. Full variable domain (outside the CDR3, taken from reference TRBV28 and TRBJ2-2): DVKVTQSSRYLVKRTGEKVFLECVQDMDHENMFWYRQDPGLGLRLIYFSYDVKMKEKGDIPEGYSVSREKKERFSLILESASTNQTSMYLCASGRQDTGELFFGEGSRLTVL.

CDR3 bases: TGTGCCAGCAGTTTAGCTCCCAACGTCCTGACTTTC. Its translation: CASSLAPNVLTF. This chain links TRBV28 with TRBJ2-6; D gene uncertain. This CDR3 comprises 12 residues. V lost 2 bases and J lost 8, with 4 bases in between. Germline lookup yields CDR1 MDHEN and CDR2 SYDVKM.

Only a few counts were recorded for this clone. V and J are TRBV28 and TRBJ1-5; weak D call: TRBD1 (6 bases). Germline V CDR1 and CDR2: MDHEN, SYDVKM. V shed 6 bases and J shed 4 bases, with 16 bases lying between them. The CDR3 is 15 residues long. The CDR3 sequence is CASREDSRRNQPQHF. CDR3 coding DNA: TGTGCCAGCAGAGAGGACAGCCGGCGAAATCAGCCCCAGCATTTT. The full variable domain, rest sourced from reference TRBV28 and TRBJ1-5, is DVKVTQSSRYLVKRTGEKVFLECVQDMDHENMFWYRQDPGLGLRLIYFSYDVKMKEKGDIPEGYSVSREKKERFSLILESASTNQTSMYLCASREDSRRNQPQHFGDGTRLSIL.

This clone was seen more than once but under ten times. V and J are TRBV18 and TRBJ2-5; TRBD1 agrees at 7 bases. Germline CDR1 reads KGHSH; CDR2 reads LQKENI. The CDR3 length is 13 residues. V lost 6 bases, J lost 10 bases, and 11 bases stayed unmatched. The CDR3 DNA reads as TGTGCCAGCTCTCCTCAACAGGGGACGATCCAGTACTTC. It yields the protein CASSPQQGTIQYF.

This chain joins TRBV5-1 and TRBJ2-2; unclear D gene. Germline V gene sequence: CDR1 SGHRS, CDR2 YFSETQ. CDR3 length equals 15 residues. Trimming shortened V by 0 bases and J by 4 bases, and 10 bases separated the two germline ends. The DNA for the CDR3 is TGCGCCAGCAGCTTGGGTCATGGATTCACCGGGGAGCTGTTTTTT. Protein product: CASSLGHGFTGELFF. Drawing the rest from reference TRBV5-1 and TRBJ2-2, the complete variable domain is KAGVTQTPRYLIKTRGQQVTLSCSPISGHRSVSWYQQTPGQGLQFLFEYFSETQRNKGNFPGRFSGRQFSNSRSEMNVSTLELGDSALYLCASSLGHGFTGELFFGEGSRLTVL.

The chain uses TRBV5-5 and TRBJ2-7; 13 bases match TRBD2. Germline CDR1 is SGHKS and CDR2 is YYEKEE (reference sequence). This CDR3 is built from 17 residues. With 3 bases clipped from V and 3 bases from J, the junction kept 9 bases outside the gene matches. The CDR3 region has the DNA TGTGCCAGCAGCTCCCGGACTAGCGGGAGCTGGGACTACGAGCAGTACTTC. It yields the protein CASSSRTSGSWDYEQYF. Based on the CDR3 plus reference TRBV5-5 and TRBJ2-7, the full variable domain is DAGVTQSPTHLIKTRGQQVTLRCSPISGHKSVSWYQQVLGQGPQFIFQYYEKEERGRGNFPDRFSARQFPNYSSELNVNALLLGDSALYLCASSSRTSGSWDYEQYFGPGTRLTVT.

The chain employs TRBV19 and TRBJ2-7; maybe TRBD1 (5 bases). V lost 3 bases and J 5 bases, leaving 11 bases between the germline ends. The CDR3 runs 13 residues. Germline-derived CDR1 and CDR2 are LNHDA and SQIVND (reference sequence). In nucleotides, the CDR3 is TGTGCCAGTAGTATCAACAGGCTAAACGAGCAGTACTTC. Translation: CASSINRLNEQYF.

In the case of this clone: The same CDR3 arises from other DNA sequences in this sample as well. The chain employs TRBV30 and TRBJ1-5; D is ambiguous. The V gene lost 0 bases and the J gene lost 2 bases, with 11 bases spanning the gap. Germline CDR1 and CDR2: GTSNPN and SVGIG (reference sequence). CDR3 length: 15 amino acids. The CDR3 loop reads CAWSVRGWGNQPQHF. CDR3 DNA sequence: TGTGCCTGGAGTGTACGTGGCTGGGGCAATCAGCCCCAGCATTTT.

This clone was observed a single time. The rearrangement links TRBV2 to TRBJ2-7; perhaps TRBD1 as D (5 bases). The CDR3 is made up of 13 amino acids. CDR1 and CDR2 from the germline V gene are SNHLY and FYNNEI. The V gene lost 7 bases and the J gene lost 1 base, with 11 bases spanning the gap. The CDR3 DNA reads TGTGCCAGCAAAGGGGCAGATTCCTACGAGCAGTACTTC. This codes for CASKGADSYEQYF.

V usage is TRBV12-5 and J usage is TRBJ2-1; 8 bases align to TRBD1. After removal of 1 base from V and 8 bases from J, the junction contained 4 bases not matched to a gene. The CDR3 is 14 amino acids. Germline V gene data show CDR1 as LGHNT and CDR2 as FRNRAP. The CDR3 protein is CASGLEDRAHEQFF. CDR3 nucleotide sequence: TGTGCTAGTGGTTTGGAGGACAGGGCCCATGAGCAGTTCTTC.

This sequence joins TRBV29-1 and TRBJ2-2; 7 bases fit TRBD2. CDR1 and CDR2 from the germline V gene are SQVTM and ANQGSEA. The V and J ends lost 4 bases and 4 bases, in that order; junction bases with no gene match: 6. The CDR3 covers 14 residues. Here the CDR3 reads CSVAGGEGTGELFF. Written as DNA, the CDR3 is TGCAGCGTTGCGGGAGGTGAGGGCACCGGGGAGCTGTTTTTT.

V usage is TRBV28 and J usage is TRBJ1-2; D is undetermined. Germline CDR1 and CDR2: MDHEN and SYDVKM. The CDR3 contains 12 residues. The germline V and J ends were trimmed by 6 bases and 7 bases, with 12 bases remaining between them. The CDR3 bases are TGTGCCAGCAGATCTCAGGCGGTTGGCTACACCTTC. Protein product: CASRSQAVGYTF.

The J gene is TRBJ2-1, the V gene TRBV28; no firm D call. The CDR3 is made up of 13 amino acids. Looked up from germline, CDR1 is MDHEN and CDR2 is SYDVKM. V lost 5 bases and J 6 bases, leaving 11 bases between the germline ends. The CDR3: CASSQTLTNEQFF. The CDR3 DNA reads TGTGCCAGCAGTCAGACGTTGACCAATGAGCAGTTCTTC. Together with reference TRBV28 and TRBJ2-1, the CDR3 gives the full variable domain: DVKVTQSSRYLVKRTGEKVFLECVQDMDHENMFWYRQDPGLGLRLIYFSYDVKMKEKGDIPEGYSVSREKKERFSLILESASTNQTSMYLCASSQTLTNEQFFGPGTRLTVL.

The rearrangement uses TRBV6-6 and TRBJ2-7; no clear D gene. Germline CDR1 and CDR2: MNHNY and SVGAGI (reference sequence). The CDR3 is made up of 12 amino acids. V was trimmed by 4 bases and J by 6 bases, leaving 10 bases between them. The CDR3 DNA is TGTGCCAGCAGTTCCCCCACCGGCGAGCAGTACTTC. Its translation: CASSSPTGEQYF.

The chain combines TRBV28 with TRBJ2-3; 14 nucleotides match TRBD2. The J segment lost 6 bases and the V segment lost 11 bases, leaving 7 bases of the junction unmatched. Germline V gene data show CDR1 as MDHEN and CDR2 as SYDVKM. The CDR3 loop spans 14 amino acids. CDR3 bases: TGTGCCGGGGGACTAGCGGGAGCCCTGGATACGCAGTATTTT. Residues: CAGGLAGALDTQYF. Using reference TRBV28 and TRBJ2-3 for the parts outside the CDR3, the full variable domain is DVKVTQSSRYLVKRTGEKVFLECVQDMDHENMFWYRQDPGLGLRLIYFSYDVKMKEKGDIPEGYSVSREKKERFSLILESASTNQTSMYLCAGGLAGALDTQYFGPGTRLTVL.